Sequencing of this T cell receptor beta chain was carried out in a study of T cell changes during pregnancy in multiple sclerosis. Method: immunoSEQ multiplex PCR; TCRdb's copy keeps in-frame clones and lacks some. The repertoire holds about 62,000 clones, 93% seen once, with 3.2% in the top ten. This sequence originates from a female donor with multiple sclerosis, enrolled in a pregnancy study. The source material was CD8+ T cells from peripheral blood mononuclear cells, sampled in the second trimester of pregnancy.

The CDR3 is CASSWDRGHEKLFF. The CDR3 region has the DNA TGTGCCAGCAGTTGGGACAGGGGACATGAAAAACTGTTTTTT. The V gene is TRBV27, the J gene TRBJ1-4; 10 bases map to TRBD1. The length of the CDR3 is 14 residues. Losses at the gene ends were 4 bases for V and 6 bases for J; bases not matched to a gene: 2. CDR1 is MNHEY, CDR2 SMNVEV, per germline (reference sequence).